This T cell receptor beta chain is from a study of blood T cells in healthy people across ages. As for this clonotype: Antigen specificity is unknown.

Findings and limits, study-wide: Greater diversity and more naive CD4+ cells were seen in long-lived donors than in aged donors.

The V and J ends lost 3 bases and 8 bases respectively, with 17 bases between them. The CDR3 has 14 amino acids. The germline V gene has CDR1 SGHDT and CDR2 YYEEEE. For the second PCR, which ran for about 6 to 11 cycles, a sample-barcoded 5' primer and a J-beta primer mix were used. TCRdb reprocessed the 5' RACE reads with MiXCR, giving one entry per CDR3 protein. The sample records about 730,000 distinct CDR3 sequences, more than 40% being singletons. The specimen sequenced was blood. The V gene is TRBV5-6, the J gene TRBJ1-2; a weak D match, TRBD1 (5 bases). The sequence was collected from an older woman in good health. The CDR3 sequence is CASSSPGPQRGYTF. The CDR3 DNA is TGTGCCAGCAGCTCCCCGGGACCCCAACGAGGCTACACCTTC.